These 9 T cell receptor beta chains were all obtained from the same sample, sequenced in a study of technical replicates of blood from a few donors. Using immunoSEQ multiplex PCR, the repertoire was profiled, and TCRdb retains in-frame clones only, with some absent. The sample contains tens of thousands of clones, over 80% of which appear only once. Material for sequencing was T cells isolated from PBMCs. The receptors were gathered from a human donor in good health.

J is TRBJ1-5 and V is TRBV2, with TRBD1 identical over 7 bases. The ends lost 6 bases at V and 1 base at J; junction bases unmatched: 9. Germline-derived CDR1 and CDR2 are SNHLY and FYNNEI. The CDR3 length is 16 residues. The CDR3 loop is CASSARQGRSNQPQHF. CDR3 sequence (DNA): TGTGCCAGCAGCGCACGACAGGGCAGGAGCAATCAGCCCCAGCATTTT.

The chain joins TRBV11-2 to TRBJ2-7; a weak D match, TRBD2 (5 bases). Per germline, CDR1 SGHAT and CDR2 FQNNGV. The ends were cut back, 1 base at V and 1 base at J, with 5 bases in the middle. This CDR3 contains 13 residues. CDR3 region: CASSLGGSYEQYF. In nucleotides, the CDR3 is TGTGCCAGCAGCTTAGGCGGGTCCTACGAGCAGTACTTC.

This clone was seen at least ten times. V gene TRBV7-2 combines with J gene TRBJ1-1; 9 nucleotides line up with TRBD1. Germline loops: CDR1 SGHTA, CDR2 FQGNSA. V trimming: 3 bases; J trimming: 12 bases; junction bases outside the gene matches: 2. The CDR3 loop spans 11 amino acids. In DNA, the CDR3 is TGTGCCAGCAGCTTTACAGGGGGCCCTTTCTTT. Amino acid sequence: CASSFTGGPFF.

V gene TRBV10-3 combines with J gene TRBJ2-7, with D possibly being TRBD2 (6 bases). Trimming cost V 3 bases and J 1 base, with 13 bases left between them. The CDR3 contains 15 residues. Germline V gene lookup returns CDR1 ENHRY and CDR2 SYGVKD. This chain's CDR3 is CAISERGSSSYEQYF. CDR3 nucleotides: TGTGCCATCAGTGAACGGGGGTCCTCTTCCTACGAGCAGTACTTC.

This chain links TRBV7-2 with TRBJ1-3, with unresolved D. V lost 1 base to trimming and J lost 4 bases, with 14 bases between them. Germline V gives CDR1 SGHTA, CDR2 FQGNSA. The CDR3 runs 16 residues. The CDR3 protein is CASSLGGIGPGNTIYF. The DNA of the CDR3 is TGTGCCAGCAGCTTAGGAGGGATTGGCCCCGGAAACACCATATATTTT.

The gene calls are TRBV19 and TRBJ1-1, with D perhaps matching TRBD1 (5 bases). Deletions cut 7 bases from V and 3 bases from J, with 12 bases between. CDR1 LNHDA and CDR2 SQIVND come from the germline V gene (reference sequence). The CDR3 contains 13 residues. In nucleotides, the CDR3 is TGTGCCAGTAATAAGGGGCAGTACACTGAAGCTTTCTTT. This sequence encodes CASNKGQYTEAFF.

CDR3 region: CASSLSVNNEQFF. The CDR3 DNA is TGTGCCAGCAGCTTATCGGTAAACAATGAGCAGTTCTTC. The V gene is TRBV5-5, the J gene TRBJ2-1; D is unclear. Trimming cost V 2 bases and J 5 bases, with 8 bases left between them. Per germline, CDR1 SGHKS and CDR2 YYEKEE (reference sequence). The CDR3 spans 13 residues.

The V and J genes are TRBV19 and TRBJ1-1; tentatively, D is TRBD1 (6 bases). Looked up from germline, CDR1 is LNHDA and CDR2 is SQIVND (reference sequence). The CDR3 loop spans 13 amino acids. Trimming cost V 5 bases and J 11 bases, with 18 bases left between them. Written as DNA, the CDR3 is TGTGCCAGTAGTGCCGGACAGTATTCTAAGGCTTTCTTT. It translates to CASSAGQYSKAFF. The variable domain in full, with the rest retrieved from reference TRBV19 and TRBJ1-1, is DGGITQSPKYLFRKEGQNVTLSCEQNLNHDAMYWYRQDPGQGLRLIYYSQIVNDFQKGDIAEGYSVSREKKESFPLTVTSAQKNPTAFYLCASSAGQYSKAFFGQGTRLTVV.

This chain uses TRBV9 with TRBJ2-2; 9 bases map to TRBD1. The CDR3 covers 17 residues. V shed 1 base and J 4 bases; nucleotides not matched to a gene: 8. Germline V gene lookup returns CDR1 SGDLS and CDR2 YYNGEE. The chain's CDR3 is CASSVPKQGASTGELFF. The CDR3 DNA is TGTGCCAGCAGCGTACCAAAACAGGGGGCAAGCACCGGGGAGCTGTTTTTT.